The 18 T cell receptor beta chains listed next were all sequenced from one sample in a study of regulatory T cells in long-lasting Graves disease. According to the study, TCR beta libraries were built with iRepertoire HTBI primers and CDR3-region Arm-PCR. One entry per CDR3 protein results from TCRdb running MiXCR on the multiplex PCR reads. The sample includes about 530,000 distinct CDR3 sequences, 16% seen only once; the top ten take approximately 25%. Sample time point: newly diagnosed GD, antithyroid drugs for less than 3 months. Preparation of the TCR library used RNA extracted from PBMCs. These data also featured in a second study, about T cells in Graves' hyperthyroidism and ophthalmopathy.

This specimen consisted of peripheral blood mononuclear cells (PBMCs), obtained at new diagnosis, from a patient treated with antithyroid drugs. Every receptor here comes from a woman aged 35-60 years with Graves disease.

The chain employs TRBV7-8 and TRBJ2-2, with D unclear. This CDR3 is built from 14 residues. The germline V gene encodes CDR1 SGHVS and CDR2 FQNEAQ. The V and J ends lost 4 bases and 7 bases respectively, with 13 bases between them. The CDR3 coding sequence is TGTGCCAGCAGCTCGTACCCCGGCGGCGGGGAGCTGTTTTTT. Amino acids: CASSSYPGGGELFF.

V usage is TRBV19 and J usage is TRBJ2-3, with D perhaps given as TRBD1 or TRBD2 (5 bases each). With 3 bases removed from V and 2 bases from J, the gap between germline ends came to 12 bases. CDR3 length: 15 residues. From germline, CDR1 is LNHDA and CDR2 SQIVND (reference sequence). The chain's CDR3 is CASSIGTGPTDTQYF. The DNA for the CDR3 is TGTGCCAGTAGTATCGGGACGGGACCCACAGATACGCAGTATTTT.

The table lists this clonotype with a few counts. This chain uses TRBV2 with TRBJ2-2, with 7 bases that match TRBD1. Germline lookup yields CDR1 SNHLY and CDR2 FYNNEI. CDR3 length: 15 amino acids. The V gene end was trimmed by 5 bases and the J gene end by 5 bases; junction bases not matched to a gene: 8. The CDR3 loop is CASSRLGQTTGELFF. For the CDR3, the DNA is TGTGCCAGCAGTAGGTTGGGACAGACGACCGGGGAGCTGTTTTTT. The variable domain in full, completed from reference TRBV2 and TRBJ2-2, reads EPEVTQTPSHQVTQMGQEVILRCVPISNHLYFYWYRQILGQKVEFLVSFYNNEISEKSEIFDDQFSVERPDGSNFTLKIRSTKLEDSAMYFCASSRLGQTTGELFFGEGSRLTVL.

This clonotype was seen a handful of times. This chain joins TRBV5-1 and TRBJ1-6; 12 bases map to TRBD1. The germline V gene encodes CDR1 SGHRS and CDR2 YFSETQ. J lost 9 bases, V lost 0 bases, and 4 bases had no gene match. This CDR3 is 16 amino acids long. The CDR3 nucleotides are TGCGCCAGCAGCTTGGTTGGGGACAGGGGGCGTTCACCCCTCCACTTT. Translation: CASSLVGDRGRSPLHF. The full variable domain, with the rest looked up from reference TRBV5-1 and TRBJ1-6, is KAGVTQTPRYLIKTRGQQVTLSCSPISGHRSVSWYQQTPGQGLQFLFEYFSETQRNKGNFPGRFSGRQFSNSRSEMNVSTLELGDSALYLCASSLVGDRGRSPLHFGNGTRLTVT.

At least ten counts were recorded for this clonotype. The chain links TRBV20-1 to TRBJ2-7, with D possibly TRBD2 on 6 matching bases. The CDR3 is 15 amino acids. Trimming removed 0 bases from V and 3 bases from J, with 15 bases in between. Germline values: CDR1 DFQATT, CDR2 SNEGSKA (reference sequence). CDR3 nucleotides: TGCAGTGCTAGAGATGGGCGCGGGGAGGACTACGAGCAGTACTTC. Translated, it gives CSARDGRGEDYEQYF.

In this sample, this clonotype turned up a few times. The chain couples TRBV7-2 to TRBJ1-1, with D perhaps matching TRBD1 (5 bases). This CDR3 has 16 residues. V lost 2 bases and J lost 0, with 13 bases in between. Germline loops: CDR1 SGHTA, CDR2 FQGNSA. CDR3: CASSLSGTGLNTEAFF. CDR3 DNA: TGTGCCAGCAGCTTATCTGGGACGGGACTGAACACTGAAGCTTTCTTT.

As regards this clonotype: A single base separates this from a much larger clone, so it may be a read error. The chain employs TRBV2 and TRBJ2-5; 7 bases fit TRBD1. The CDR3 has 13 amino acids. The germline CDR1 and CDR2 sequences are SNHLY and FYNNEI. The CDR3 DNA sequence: TGTGCCAGCAGCGCGGACAGGAAAGAGGCCCAGTACTTC. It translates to CASSADRKEAQYF.

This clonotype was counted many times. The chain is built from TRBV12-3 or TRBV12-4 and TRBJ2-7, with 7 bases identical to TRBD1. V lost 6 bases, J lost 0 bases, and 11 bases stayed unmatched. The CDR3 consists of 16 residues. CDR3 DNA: TGTGCCAGCAGGTCCGCGACAGGGTCCGGCTCCTACGAGCAGTACTTC. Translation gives CASRSATGSGSYEQYF.

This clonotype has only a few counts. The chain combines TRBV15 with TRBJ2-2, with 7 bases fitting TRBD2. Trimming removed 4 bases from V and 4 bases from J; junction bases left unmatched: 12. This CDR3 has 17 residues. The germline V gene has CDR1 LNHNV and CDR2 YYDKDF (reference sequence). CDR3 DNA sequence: TGTGCCACCAGCAATCACCGGCGGGGGTGGGGCACCGGGGAGCTGTTTTTT. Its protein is CATSNHRRGWGTGELFF.

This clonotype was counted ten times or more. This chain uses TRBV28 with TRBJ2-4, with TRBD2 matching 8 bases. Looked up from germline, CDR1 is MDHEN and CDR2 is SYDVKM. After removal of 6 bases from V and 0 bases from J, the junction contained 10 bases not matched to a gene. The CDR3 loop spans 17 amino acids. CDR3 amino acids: CASSPAGGSLAKNIQYF. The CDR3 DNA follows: TGTGCCAGCAGCCCCGCGGGGGGTTCACTAGCCAAAAACATTCAGTACTTC.

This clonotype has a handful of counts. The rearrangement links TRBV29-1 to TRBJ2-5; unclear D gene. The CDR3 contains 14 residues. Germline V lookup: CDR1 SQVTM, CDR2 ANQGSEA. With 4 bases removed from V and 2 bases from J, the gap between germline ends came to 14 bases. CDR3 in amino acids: CSVGARIAQETQYF. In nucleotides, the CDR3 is TGCAGCGTTGGGGCGAGGATAGCTCAAGAGACCCAGTACTTC.

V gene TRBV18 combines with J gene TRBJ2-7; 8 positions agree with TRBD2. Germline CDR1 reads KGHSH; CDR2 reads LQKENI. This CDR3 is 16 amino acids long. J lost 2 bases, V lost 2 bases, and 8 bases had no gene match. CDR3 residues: CASSPYYGRGTYEQYF. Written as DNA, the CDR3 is TGTGCCAGCTCACCATACTACGGGAGGGGGACCTACGAGCAGTACTTC.

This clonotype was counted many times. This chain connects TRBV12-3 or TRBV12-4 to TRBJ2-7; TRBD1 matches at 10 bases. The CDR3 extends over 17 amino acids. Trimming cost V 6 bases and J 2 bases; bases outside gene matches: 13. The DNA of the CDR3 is TGTGCCAGCAGCCAGACCGGGACAGGGGATTTTACCTACGAGCAGTACTTC. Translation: CASSQTGTGDFTYEQYF.

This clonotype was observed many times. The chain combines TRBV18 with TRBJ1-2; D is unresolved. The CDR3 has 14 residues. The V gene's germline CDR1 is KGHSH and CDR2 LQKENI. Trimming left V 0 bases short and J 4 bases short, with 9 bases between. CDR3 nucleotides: TGTGCCAGCTCACCACCCTGGGAGGGCTATGGCTACACCTTC. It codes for CASSPPWEGYGYTF.

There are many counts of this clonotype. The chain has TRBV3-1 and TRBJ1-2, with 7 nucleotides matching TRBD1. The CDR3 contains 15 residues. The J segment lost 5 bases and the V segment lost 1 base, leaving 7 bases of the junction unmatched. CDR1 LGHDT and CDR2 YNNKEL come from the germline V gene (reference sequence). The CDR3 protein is CASSQAGGLRYGYTF. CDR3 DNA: TGTGCCAGCAGCCAAGCAGGGGGTCTTCGGTATGGCTACACCTTC.

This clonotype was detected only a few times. CDR3 protein: CATFGRVSYEQYF. As DNA, the CDR3 is TGTGCCACCTTTGGGAGGGTAAGCTACGAGCAGTACTTC. The V call is TRBV28, the J call TRBJ2-7, with 7 bases matching TRBD2. J lost 3 bases, V lost 10 bases, and 9 bases had no gene match. The CDR3 totals 13 residues. Germline CDR1 and CDR2: MDHEN and SYDVKM.

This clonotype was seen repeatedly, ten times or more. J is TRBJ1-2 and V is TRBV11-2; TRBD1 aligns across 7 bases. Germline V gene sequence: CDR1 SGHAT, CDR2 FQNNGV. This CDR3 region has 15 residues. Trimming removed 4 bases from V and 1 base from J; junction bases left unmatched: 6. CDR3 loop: CASSSNRGSNYGYTF. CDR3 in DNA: TGTGCCAGCAGCTCCAACAGGGGTAGTAACTATGGCTACACCTTC.

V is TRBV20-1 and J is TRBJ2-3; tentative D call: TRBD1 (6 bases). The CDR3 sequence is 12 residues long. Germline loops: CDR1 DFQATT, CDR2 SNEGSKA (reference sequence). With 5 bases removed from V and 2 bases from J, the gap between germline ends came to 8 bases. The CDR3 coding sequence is TGCAGTGCTGGGGACAACACAGATACGCAGTATTTT. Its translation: CSAGDNTDTQYF.